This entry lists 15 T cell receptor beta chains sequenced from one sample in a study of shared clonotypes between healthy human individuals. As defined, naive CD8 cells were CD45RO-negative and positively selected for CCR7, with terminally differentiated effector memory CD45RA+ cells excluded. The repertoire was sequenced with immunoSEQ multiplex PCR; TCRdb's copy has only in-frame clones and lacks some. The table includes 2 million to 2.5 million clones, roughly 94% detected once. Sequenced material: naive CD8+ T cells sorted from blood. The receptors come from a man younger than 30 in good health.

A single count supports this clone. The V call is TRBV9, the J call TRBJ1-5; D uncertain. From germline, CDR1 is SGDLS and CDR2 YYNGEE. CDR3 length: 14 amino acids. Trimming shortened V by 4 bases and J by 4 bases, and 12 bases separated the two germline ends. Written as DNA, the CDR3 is TGTGCCAGCAGCCCAGGCGCGGCAAATCAGCCCCAGCATTTT. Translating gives CASSPGAANQPQHF. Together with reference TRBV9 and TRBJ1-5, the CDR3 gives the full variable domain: DSGVTQTPKHLITATGQRVTLRCSPRSGDLSVYWYQQSLDQGLQFLIQYYNGEERAKGNILERFSAQQFPDLHSELNLSSLELGDSALYFCASSPGAANQPQHFGDGTRLSIL.

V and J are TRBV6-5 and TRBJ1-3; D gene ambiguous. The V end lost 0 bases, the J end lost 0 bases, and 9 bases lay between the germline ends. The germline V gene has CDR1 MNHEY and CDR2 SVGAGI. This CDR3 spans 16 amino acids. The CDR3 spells CASSYSLAGSGNTIYF. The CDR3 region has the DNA TGTGCCAGCAGTTACTCTTTGGCAGGCTCTGGAAACACCATATATTTT.

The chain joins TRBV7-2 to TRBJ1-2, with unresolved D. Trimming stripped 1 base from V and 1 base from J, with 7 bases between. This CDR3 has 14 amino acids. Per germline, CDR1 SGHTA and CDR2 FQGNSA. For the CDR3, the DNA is TGTGCCAGCAGCTTAGAACATCTTAACTATGGCTACACCTTC. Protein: CASSLEHLNYGYTF.

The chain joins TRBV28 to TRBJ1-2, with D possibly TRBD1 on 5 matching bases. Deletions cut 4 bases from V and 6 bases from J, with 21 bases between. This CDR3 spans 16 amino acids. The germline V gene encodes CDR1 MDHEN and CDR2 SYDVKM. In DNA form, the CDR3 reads TGTGCCAGCAGTTCATCTATCAGGGAGCCGAGCGATGGCTACACCTTC. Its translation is CASSSSIREPSDGYTF.

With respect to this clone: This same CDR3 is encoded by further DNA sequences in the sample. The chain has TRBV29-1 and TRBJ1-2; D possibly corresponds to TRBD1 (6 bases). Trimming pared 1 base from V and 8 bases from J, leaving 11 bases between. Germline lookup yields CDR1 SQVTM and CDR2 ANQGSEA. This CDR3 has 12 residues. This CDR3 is CSVEGSGGGYTF. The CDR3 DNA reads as TGCAGCGTTGAAGGGTCGGGGGGCGGCTACACCTTC.

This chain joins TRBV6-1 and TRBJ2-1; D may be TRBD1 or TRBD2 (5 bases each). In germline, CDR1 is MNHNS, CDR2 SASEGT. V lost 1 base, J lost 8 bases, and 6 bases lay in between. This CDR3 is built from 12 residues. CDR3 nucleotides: TGTGCCAGCAGTGAAGGGGGGTATGAGCAGTTCTTC. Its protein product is CASSEGGYEQFF.

CDR3 loop: CASSLDIGYGYTF. In DNA, the CDR3 is TGTGCCAGCAGCTTGGACATTGGCTATGGCTACACCTTC. The chain links TRBV5-4 to TRBJ1-2; D is uncertain. Trimming removed 0 bases at V and 4 bases at J, with 7 bases between. Germline loops: CDR1 SGHNT, CDR2 YYREEE (reference sequence). This CDR3 is built from 13 residues.

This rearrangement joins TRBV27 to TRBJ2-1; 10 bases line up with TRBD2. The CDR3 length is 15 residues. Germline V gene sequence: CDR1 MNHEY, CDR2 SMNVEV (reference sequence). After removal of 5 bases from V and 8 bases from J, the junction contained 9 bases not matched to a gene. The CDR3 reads CASSLTSGEGDEQFF. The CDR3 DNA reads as TGTGCCAGCAGTCTAACTAGCGGGGAAGGCGATGAGCAGTTCTTC.

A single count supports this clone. The CDR3 spells CASRAGTSGWTDTQYF. CDR3 bases: TGTGCCAGCAGAGCCGGGACTAGTGGTTGGACAGATACGCAGTATTTT. V usage is TRBV7-2 and J usage is TRBJ2-3; 8 bases map to TRBD2. Germline trimming cut 6 bases from V and 3 bases from J; bases unmatched to any gene: 11. The CDR3 extends over 16 amino acids. CDR1 and CDR2 from the germline V gene are SGHTA and FQGNSA.

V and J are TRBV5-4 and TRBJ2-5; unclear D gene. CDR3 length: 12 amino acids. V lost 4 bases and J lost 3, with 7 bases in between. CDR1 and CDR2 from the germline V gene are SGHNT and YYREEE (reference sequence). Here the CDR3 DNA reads TGTGCCAGCAGCGCCCCAGAAGAGACCCAGTACTTC. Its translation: CASSAPEETQYF.

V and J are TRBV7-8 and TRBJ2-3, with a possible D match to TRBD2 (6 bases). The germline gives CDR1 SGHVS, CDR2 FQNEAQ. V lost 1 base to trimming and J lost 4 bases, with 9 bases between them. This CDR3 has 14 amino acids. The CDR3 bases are TGTGCCAGCAGCTTAGGAGGGGAGGCAGATACGCAGTATTTT. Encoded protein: CASSLGGEADTQYF. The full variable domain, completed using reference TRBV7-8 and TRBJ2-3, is GAGVSQSPRYKVAKRGQDVALRCDPISGHVSLFWYQQALGQGPEFLTYFQNEAQLDKSGLPSDRFFAERPEGSVSTLKIQRTQQEDSAVYLCASSLGGEADTQYFGPGTRLTVL.

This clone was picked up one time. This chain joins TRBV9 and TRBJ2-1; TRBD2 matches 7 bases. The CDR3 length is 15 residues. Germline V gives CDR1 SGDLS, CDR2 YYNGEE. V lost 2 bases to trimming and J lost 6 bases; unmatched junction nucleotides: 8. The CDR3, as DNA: TGTGCCAGCAGCGTTTGGGCGGGGGACGGCAATGAGCAGTTCTTC. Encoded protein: CASSVWAGDGNEQFF.

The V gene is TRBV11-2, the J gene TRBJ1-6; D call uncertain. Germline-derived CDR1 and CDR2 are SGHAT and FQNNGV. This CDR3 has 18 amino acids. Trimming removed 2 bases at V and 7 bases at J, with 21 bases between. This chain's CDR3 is CASSLPHVGPAINSPLHF. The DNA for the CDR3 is TGTGCCAGCAGCTTACCACACGTTGGCCCCGCAATCAATTCACCCCTCCACTTT. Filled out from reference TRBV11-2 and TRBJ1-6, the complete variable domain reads EAGVAQSPRYKIIEKRQSVAFWCNPISGHATLYWYQQILGQGPKLLIQFQNNGVVDDSQLPKDRFSAERLKGVDSTLKIQPAKLEDSAVYLCASSLPHVGPAINSPLHFGNGTRLTVT.

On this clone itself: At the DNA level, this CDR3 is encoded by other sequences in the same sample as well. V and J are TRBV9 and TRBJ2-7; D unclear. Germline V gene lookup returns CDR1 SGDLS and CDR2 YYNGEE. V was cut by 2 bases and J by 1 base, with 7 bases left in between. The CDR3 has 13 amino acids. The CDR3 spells CASSVGDSYEQYF. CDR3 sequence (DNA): TGTGCCAGCAGCGTCGGAGATTCCTACGAGCAGTACTTC. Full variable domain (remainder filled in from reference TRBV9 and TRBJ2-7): DSGVTQTPKHLITATGQRVTLRCSPRSGDLSVYWYQQSLDQGLQFLIQYYNGEERAKGNILERFSAQQFPDLHSELNLSSLELGDSALYFCASSVGDSYEQYFGPGTRLTVT.

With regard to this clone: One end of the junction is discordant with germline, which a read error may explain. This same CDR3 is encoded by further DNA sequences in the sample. In nucleotides, the CDR3 is TGTAGCGTTGACGACACCTACGAGCAGTACTTC. Translated, it gives CSVDDTYEQYF. This chain links TRBV29-1 with TRBJ2-7; D is possibly TRBD2 (5 bases). Germline V gives CDR1 SQVTM, CDR2 ANQGSEA. This CDR3 is built from 11 residues.